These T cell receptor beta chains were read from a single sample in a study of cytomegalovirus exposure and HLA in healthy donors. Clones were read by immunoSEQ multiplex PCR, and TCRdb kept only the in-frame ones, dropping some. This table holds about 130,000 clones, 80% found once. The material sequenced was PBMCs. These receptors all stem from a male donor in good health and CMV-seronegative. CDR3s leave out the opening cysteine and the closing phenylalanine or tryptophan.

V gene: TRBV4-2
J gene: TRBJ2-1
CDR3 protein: ASSRGGDYNEQF

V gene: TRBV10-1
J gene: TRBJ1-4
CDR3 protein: TSSETTGEKLF

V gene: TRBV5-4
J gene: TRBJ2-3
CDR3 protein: ASSRDRASTDTQY

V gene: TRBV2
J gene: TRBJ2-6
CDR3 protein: ASDIEGYGLT

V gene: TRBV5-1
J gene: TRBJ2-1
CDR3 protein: ASSVQPVHNERF

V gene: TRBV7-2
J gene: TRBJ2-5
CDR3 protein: ASSLVPGQETQY

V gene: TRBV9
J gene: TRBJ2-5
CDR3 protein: ASSVFEGVQETQY

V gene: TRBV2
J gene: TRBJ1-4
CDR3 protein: ASGGGWDEKLF

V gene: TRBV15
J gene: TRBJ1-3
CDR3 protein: ATSRDRTSGNTIY

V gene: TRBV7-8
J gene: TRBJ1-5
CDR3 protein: ASSLALGDRGGNQPQH

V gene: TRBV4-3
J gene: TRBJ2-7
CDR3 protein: ASSQDLDREGVEQY

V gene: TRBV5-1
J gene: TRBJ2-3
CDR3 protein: ASSRNLAGRGDTQY

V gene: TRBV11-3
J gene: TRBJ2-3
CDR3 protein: ASARGDLGTDTQY

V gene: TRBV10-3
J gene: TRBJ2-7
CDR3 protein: AIRTGTGMLYEQY

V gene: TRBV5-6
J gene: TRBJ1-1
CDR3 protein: ASSPGLTASEAF

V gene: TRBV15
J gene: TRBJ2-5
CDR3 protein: ATSLLQGRETQY

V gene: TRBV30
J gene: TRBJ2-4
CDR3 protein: AWSDRGLVKNSQY

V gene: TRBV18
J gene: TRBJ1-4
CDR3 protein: ASSPAGQGSEKLF

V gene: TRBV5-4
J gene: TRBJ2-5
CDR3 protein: ASSPGQGQETQY

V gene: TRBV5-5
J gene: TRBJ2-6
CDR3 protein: ASSLGYQGFGSGANVLT

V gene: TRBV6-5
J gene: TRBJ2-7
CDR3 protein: ASSSFGTGSSYEQY

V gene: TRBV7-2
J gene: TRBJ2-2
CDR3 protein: ASSKQTATGELF

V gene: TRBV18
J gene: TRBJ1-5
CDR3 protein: ASSPETGFLSNQPQH

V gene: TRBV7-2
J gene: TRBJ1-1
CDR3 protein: ASSLITGVRTEAF

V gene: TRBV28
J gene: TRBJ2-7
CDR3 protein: ASSPAGGYEQY

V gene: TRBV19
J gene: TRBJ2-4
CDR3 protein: ASSITSSLAKNIQY

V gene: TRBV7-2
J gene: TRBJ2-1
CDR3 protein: ASSPQDRVSYNEQF

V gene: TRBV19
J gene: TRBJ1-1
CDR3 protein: ASSIGPGVAEAF

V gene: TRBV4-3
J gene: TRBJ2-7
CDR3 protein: ASSQGTSGAYEQY

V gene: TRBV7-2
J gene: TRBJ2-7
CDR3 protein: ASSLDIPGLQTSYEQY

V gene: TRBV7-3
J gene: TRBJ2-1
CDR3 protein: ASSLVGTGGFNEQF

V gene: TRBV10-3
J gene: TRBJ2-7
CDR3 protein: AIRTGTGYEQY

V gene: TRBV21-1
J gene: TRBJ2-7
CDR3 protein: ASSNPGTGPLVWNEQY

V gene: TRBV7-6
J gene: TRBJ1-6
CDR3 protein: ASSKGQGRSPLH

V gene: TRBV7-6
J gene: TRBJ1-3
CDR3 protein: ASSLALHTTNGNTIY

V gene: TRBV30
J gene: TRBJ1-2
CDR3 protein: AWSVPREGYGYT

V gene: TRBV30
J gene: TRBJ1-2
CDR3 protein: AWKTGAVGGYT

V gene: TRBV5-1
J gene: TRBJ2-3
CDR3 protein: ASSIAGGPADTQY

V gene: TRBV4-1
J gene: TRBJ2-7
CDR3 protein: ASSQEPRDSYEQY

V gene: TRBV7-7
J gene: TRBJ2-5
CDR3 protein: ASSQRGMGTQY

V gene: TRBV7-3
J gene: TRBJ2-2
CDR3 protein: ASSSYIGGSAGELF

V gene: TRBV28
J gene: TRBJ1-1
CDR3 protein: ASSPWGVGTEAF